This entry concerns a single TCR beta chain. Its antigen is not yet known. Qualities for individual bases were not recorded, and no much larger clone is one base off. Inclusive of the bounding cysteine and phenylalanine, the CDR3 is 16 residues long. Kept here is only the CDR3 DNA, which spans 48 bases and is read in frame from base 1. CDR1 LNHDA and CDR2 SQIVND were looked up in the germline V gene (reference sequence). V is pared back by 3 bases and J by 1 base, with 15 bases lying between the germline termini. The data originate from a study of response to subunit inactivated influenza vaccine (dated by TCRdb to 2016 to 2018). About the full investigation: To follow how T cells responded to a trivalent subunit inactivated influenza vaccine, the researchers relied on deep quantitative profiling of the T cell receptor repertoire. Broader findings and caveats from the paper: The authors proposed that each seasonal influenza vaccination may bring in only a limited number of new T cells.

Receptor amplification or capture employed RT-PCR. The instrument was an Illumina HiSeq 2500. TCRdb applied fastp at Q25 and MiXCR to the public reads, then kept only in-frame beta chains. Each entry is one CDR3 protein sequence, shown with its most common DNA and genes. In all, the sample holds some 640,000 distinct CDR3 sequences, and roughly 13% of those were seen once. The ten largest make up 5.5% to 7% of the sample. The material was PBMCs from blood, obtained 14 days before vaccination. The rearrangement joined TRBV19 to TRBJ1-1; no D gene can be assigned with confidence. The clonotype was recovered from a man aged 50 to 60 who received an inactivated influenza vaccine. Donor details come from another sample of the same person, matched by shared clones. CDR3 region: CASSISGGLPNTEAFF. In nucleotide form, the sequence is TGTGCCAGTAGTATTTCTGGAGGACTGCCGAACACTGAAGCTTTCTTT.